At least ten counts were recorded for the clone carrying this TCR beta chain. The data are from a study of spatial heterogeneity in lung cancer. TCRdb passed the 5' RACE reads through MiXCR, listing each CDR3 protein once. The data show about 18,000 distinct CDR3 sequences, less than 9.5% seen once. The CDR3 is 12 residues long. The ends were cut back, 4 bases at V and 3 bases at J, with 10 bases in the middle. From germline, CDR1 is SQVTM and CDR2 ANQGSEA. Noted time point: blood at routine non-recurrence follow-up after resection. This specimen consisted of PBMCs, obtained at follow-up. The receptor was derived from a male donor with early-stage non-small cell lung cancer. The chain uses TRBV29-1 and TRBJ2-7, with D perhaps TRBD1 (6 bases). This CDR3 is CSVAQGNYEQYF. CDR3 in DNA: TGCAGCGTTGCGCAGGGGAACTACGAGCAGTACTTC.